A selection of T cell receptor beta chains follows, all from one sample in a study of identical twins. TCRdb redid the calling of the 5' RACE reads with MiXCR, one entry per CDR3 protein. The top ten hold 10% to 15% of the sample, which has about 450,000 distinct CDR3 sequences, less than 20% seen once. Sequencing was carried out using naive T cells sorted from blood. These receptors were collected from a man between 50 and 59 years old in good health. Both conserved end residues are trimmed from each CDR3. D genes are given only for firm matches.

d_call	cdr3_length	v_call	j_call	cdr3_aa
TRBD1	12	TRBV19	TRBJ2-3	ASSVTGGTDTQY
.	12	TRBV10-3	TRBJ2-5	AISDGTARETQY
.	17	TRBV11-1	TRBJ2-3	ASSPPVPIRGAYTDTQY
TRBD1	14	TRBV5-1	TRBJ2-5	ASSLRQGASQETQY
.	11	TRBV5-1	TRBJ2-5	ASSLPTRETQY
TRBD1	15	TRBV5-6	TRBJ1-1	ASSAPGTGDRSTEAF
.	12	TRBV29-1	TRBJ1-6	SVQFSSYNSPLH
.	13	TRBV20-1	TRBJ1-6	SARDLGRTNSPLH
TRBD2	14	TRBV5-1	TRBJ2-3	ASSFSSGGPLDTQY
.	12	TRBV7-2	TRBJ2-3	ASSPGSATDTQY
.	12	TRBV20-1	TRBJ2-1	SARVRVSYNEQF